This TCR beta chain appears in the sequencing data of a study of CD4+ T cells in melanoma. The CDR3 consists of 16 residues. V lost 1 base, J lost 0 bases, and 10 bases lay in between. Per germline, CDR1 KGHSH and CDR2 LQKENI. Sequencing used immunoSEQ multiplex PCR; TCRdb keeps in-frame clones, though not all of them. Of roughly 110,000 clones in the sample, roughly 90% are singletons; the top ten hold approximately 3.5%. Study-wide points: Diverse differentiation states were reported for melanoma neoantigen-specific CD4+ T cells. A reported correlation linked neoantigen-specific CD4+ T cells to CD8+, macrophage and B cell function.

Of note for this clone: Its matching antigen is unknown.

The sequence derives from a human donor with melanoma. The material sequenced was peripheral blood. V and J are TRBV18 and TRBJ1-3; maybe TRBD1 (6 bases). CDR3 residues: CASSPLTGLSGNTIYF. CDR3 bases: TGTGCCAGCTCACCACTCACAGGGCTCTCTGGAAACACCATATATTTT.